The 10 T cell receptor beta chains presented below share a single source sample, sequenced in a study of vaccination effects on CD4 cells after COVID-19. Data came from immunoSEQ multiplex PCR; TCRdb stores just in-frame clones and leaves some out. The sample holds roughly 60,000 clones; around 67% are singletons and the top ten take about 18%. Their specific antigens are unknown. Antigen-specific CD4+ T cells were expanded with viral peptide pools in the ViraFEST assay before sequencing. Isolation of CD4+ T cells took place after 10 to 11 days of culture. Each vaccine recipient was nucleocapsid antibody negative and had no prior SARS-CoV-2 infection. Sample: CD4+ T cells from PBMCs cultured with SARS-CoV-2 spike peptides, taken before COVID-19 vaccination. The source is a human donor who received a COVID-19 vaccine.

Only one count was recorded for this clone. This chain uses TRBV15 with TRBJ1-3, with TRBD1 matching 10 bases. With 5 bases clipped from V and 6 bases from J, the junction kept 7 bases outside the gene matches. Germline CDR1 LNHNV, CDR2 YYDKDF (reference sequence). This CDR3 has 15 residues. As DNA, the CDR3 is TGTGCCACCAGCGGTGGACAGGGGGGGCAAAACACCATATATTTT. Translation gives CATSGGQGGQNTIYF.

V usage is TRBV3-1 (or the pseudogene TRBV3-2) and J usage is TRBJ2-4; D gene ambiguous. The V and J ends lost 7 bases and 6 bases respectively, with 10 bases between them. The CDR3 spans 12 residues. Germline V gene lookup returns CDR1 LGHDT and CDR2 YNNKEL (reference sequence). CDR3 amino acids: CASKSDGNIQYF. For the CDR3, the DNA is TGTGCCAGCAAATCGGACGGAAACATTCAGTACTTC.

J is TRBJ2-5 and V is TRBV4-1, with a weak D call TRBD2 (6 bases). This CDR3 contains 15 residues. Germline V lookup: CDR1 MGHRA, CDR2 YSYEKL. V gave up 2 bases and J gave up 2 bases, with 12 bases separating them. Here the CDR3 DNA reads TGCGCCAGCAGCCAACCCGGGACTGCGCAAGAGACCCAGTACTTC. Its translation: CASSQPGTAQETQYF.

This clone was seen only a few times. V usage is TRBV5-6 and J usage is TRBJ1-5, with TRBD1 matching 7 bases. CDR1 SGHDT and CDR2 YYEEEE come from the germline V gene. The V segment lost 4 bases and the J segment 5 bases; nucleotides outside the gene matches: 9. The CDR3 is 15 residues long. CDR3 coding DNA: TGTGCCAGCAGCCGTCTTACAGGGGATGATCAGCCCCAGCATTTT. As protein: CASSRLTGDDQPQHF. The whole variable domain, filled in from reference TRBV5-6 and TRBJ1-5, reads DAGVTQSPTHLIKTRGQQVTLRCSPKSGHDTVSWYQQALGQGPQFIFQYYEEEERQRGNFPDRFSGHQFPNYSSELNVNALLLGDSALYLCASSRLTGDDQPQHFGDGTRLSIL.

The genes are TRBV19 and TRBJ2-3; perhaps D is TRBD1 or TRBD2 (5 bases each). The CDR3 loop spans 14 amino acids. From germline, CDR1 is LNHDA and CDR2 SQIVND (reference sequence). V dropped 3 bases and J dropped 2 bases, with 9 bases sitting between them. CDR3 nucleotides: TGTGCCAGTAGTATTGACGGGGCCACAGATACGCAGTATTTT. Translated: CASSIDGATDTQYF.

The V and J genes are TRBV6-5 and TRBJ2-5, with D unclear. Trimming took 8 bases from V and 4 from J, leaving 11 bases between them. The CDR3 runs 12 residues. Germline V CDR1 and CDR2: MNHEY, SVGAGI. The CDR3 DNA reads as TGTGCCAGCCGCCAGTGGGGAGAGACCCAGTACTTC. It is translated as CASRQWGETQYF.

The chain combines TRBV10-3 with TRBJ1-1; D might be TRBD1 (6 bases). The CDR3 is made up of 14 amino acids. Deletions cut 6 bases from V and 5 bases from J, with 16 bases between. Per germline, CDR1 ENHRY and CDR2 SYGVKD. In nucleotides, the CDR3 is TGTGCCATCAGCACGGGACAACATGGGACTGAAGCTTTCTTT. Translation gives CAISTGQHGTEAFF.

This clone occurred a few times. Other nucleotide sequences in the sample specify the same CDR3. V and J are TRBV12-3 or TRBV12-4 and TRBJ2-3; D is unresolved. V was pared by 5 bases and J by 3 bases, with 3 bases between. The CDR3 spans 11 residues. As DNA, the CDR3 is TGTGCCAGCAGTCTTACAGATACGCAGTATTTT. It encodes CASSLTDTQYF.

V gene TRBV2 combines with J gene TRBJ2-3; the match to TRBD1 covers 8 bases. The CDR3 consists of 15 residues. The V gene end was trimmed by 6 bases and the J gene end by 1 base; junction bases not matched to a gene: 6. The germline CDR1 and CDR2 sequences are SNHLY and FYNNEI. CDR3 protein: CASRAQTGGTDTQYF. CDR3 sequence (DNA): TGTGCCAGCAGGGCACAGACAGGGGGCACAGATACGCAGTATTTT.

This clone was counted only a few times. This sequence joins TRBV11-2 and TRBJ2-2, with D possibly being TRBD2 (5 bases). Germline assignment: CDR1 SGHAT and CDR2 FQNNGV. The CDR3 is 15 residues long. Deletions cut 3 bases from V and 4 bases from J, with 12 bases between. The CDR3 region is CASSFPGRGTGELFF. CDR3 in DNA: TGTGCCAGCAGCTTCCCGGGCCGGGGCACCGGGGAGCTGTTTTTT.